Listed below are T cell receptor beta chains from one sample, sequenced in a study of cytomegalovirus exposure and HLA in healthy donors. Sequencing used immunoSEQ multiplex PCR; TCRdb keeps in-frame clones, though not all of them. The repertoire has 120,000 to 150,000 clones, 70% of them found once; the top ten carry 1.5% to 2%. Sample: PBMCs. The receptors stem from a woman in her 30s in good health and CMV-seronegative. Both conserved end residues are part of each CDR3.

TRBJ2-5 14 TRBV5-1 CASSVTEYQETQYF
TRBJ2-3 11 TRBV7-2 CASSLSDTQYF
TRBJ1-3 13 TRBV2 CASSVYSGNTIYF
TRBJ2-2 15 TRBV5-1 CASSAGTGAKGELFF
TRBJ2-3 16 TRBV7-2 CASSPAPAPRGDTQYF
TRBJ2-1 14 TRBV19 CASNRQGRNNEQFF
TRBJ2-7 16 TRBV29-1 CSVEETRDRGLGEQYF
TRBJ2-1 12 TRBV13 CASSSRLAERIF
TRBJ1-1 13 TRBV19 CASSPGWNTEAFF
TRBJ2-2 17 TRBV4-1 CASSQPTSGRITGELFF
TRBJ2-5 16 TRBV7-6 CASSLEATGSGETQYF
TRBJ2-5 14 TRBV18 CASSPPWGLKTQYF
TRBJ2-3 14 TRBV6-6 CAIRAGFPSDTQYF
TRBJ1-2 10 TRBV30 CAFRENGYTF
TRBJ1-5 16 TRBV6-6 CASSYSSLTSNQPQHF
TRBJ1-6 14 TRBV7-3 CASSSTGSNSPLHF
TRBJ1-3 15 TRBV7-6 CASSLVPNSGNTIYF
TRBJ1-2 13 TRBV6-5 CASSYREDYGYTF
TRBJ2-3 14 TRBV2 CASKQAYSTDTQYF
TRBJ1-5 12 TRBV10-3 CAIQDRDQPQHF
TRBJ1-4 15 TRBV4-2 CASSQDGQSNEKLFF
TRBJ2-7 12 TRBV28 CASSRNRLRQYF
TRBJ1-1 13 TRBV7-9 CASRGAGYTEAFF
TRBJ1-3 15 TRBV2 CASQPGQISGNTIYF
TRBJ2-5 17 TRBV29-1 CSVEDRVGAGFLETQYF
TRBJ1-1 14 TRBV6-6 CASSYSKVRSEAFF
TRBJ1-1 11 TRBV20-1 CSAWGGAEAFF
TRBJ2-2 13 TRBV29-1 CSVNQGRAGELFF
TRBJ2-7 16 TRBV7-9 CSSSFPDRGPFYEQYF
TRBJ1-1 14 TRBV7-9 CASSFGQGNTEAFF
TRBJ1-6 16 TRBV19 CASSWRVELYNSPLHF
TRBJ1-5 14 TRBV6-6 CASSTGQGAQPQHF
TRBJ2-2 16 TRBV5-4 CASSFSGELNTGELFF
TRBJ1-5 13 TRBV19 CASSGAVNQPQHF
TRBJ1-1 15 TRBV5-6 CASSYEGFEYTEAFF
TRBJ2-1 15 TRBV7-3 CASSLIAGGRAEQFF
TRBJ1-6 15 TRBV6-1 CASRGPREGNSPLHF
TRBJ1-1 15 TRBV7-3 CASSLNRRTNTEAFF
TRBJ2-6 16 TRBV21-1 CASSKEAAPGANVLTF
NA 13 TRBV29-1 CSVEDDRGYEQYF
TRBJ1-1 15 TRBV5-4 CASSSQQGDPTEAFF
TRBJ2-1 14 TRBV7-2 CASSLSGGDNEQFF
TRBJ2-7 14 TRBV11-2 CASSLGARGYEQYF
TRBJ1-1 15 TRBV7-9 CASSLTPVSGTEAFF
TRBJ2-4 16 TRBV10-2 CASSSGGRPGGNIQYF
TRBJ1-2 16 TRBV10-3 CAHSGDRGPPVYGYAF
NA 15 TRBV9 CASSLTSGSTDEQYF
TRBJ2-2 15 TRBV7-2 CASSKQGANTGELFF
TRBJ2-3 15 TRBV6-5 CASITGQGQTDTQYF
TRBJ2-5 15 TRBV30 CAWRGGLAARETQYF
TRBJ2-3 14 TRBV9 CASSRGGRTDTQYF
TRBJ1-1 16 TRBV5-1 CASSTGTDNMNTEAFF
TRBJ2-5 13 TRBV5-1 CASSSGQDETQYF
TRBJ2-2 15 TRBV27 CASSKQGRGTGELFF
TRBJ2-5 16 TRBV7-7 CASSLVASGGDETQYF
TRBJ2-3 15 TRBV5-1 CASREGRSSTDTQYF
TRBJ1-2 14 TRBV7-8 CASSSGQGGHGYTF